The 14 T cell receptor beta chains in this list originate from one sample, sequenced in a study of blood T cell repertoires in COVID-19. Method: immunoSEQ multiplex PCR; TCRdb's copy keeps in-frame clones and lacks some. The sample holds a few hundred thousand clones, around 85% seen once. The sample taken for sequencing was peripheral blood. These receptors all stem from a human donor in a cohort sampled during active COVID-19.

The CDR3 loop reads CASSNRTADTEAFF. In DNA form, the CDR3 reads TGTGCCAGTAGTAATCGGACAGCAGACACTGAAGCTTTCTTT. The chain couples TRBV19 to TRBJ1-1; a weak D match, TRBD1 (6 bases). In germline, CDR1 is LNHDA, CDR2 SQIVND (reference sequence). The CDR3 totals 14 residues. V lost 4 bases to trimming and J lost 3 bases, with 12 bases between them.

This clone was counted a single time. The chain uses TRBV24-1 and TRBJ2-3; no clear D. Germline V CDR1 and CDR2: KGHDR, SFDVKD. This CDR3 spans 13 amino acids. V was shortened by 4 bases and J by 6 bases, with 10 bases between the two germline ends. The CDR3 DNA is TGTGCCACCAGTGACCCCAACGCGGATACGCAGTATTTT. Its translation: CATSDPNADTQYF.

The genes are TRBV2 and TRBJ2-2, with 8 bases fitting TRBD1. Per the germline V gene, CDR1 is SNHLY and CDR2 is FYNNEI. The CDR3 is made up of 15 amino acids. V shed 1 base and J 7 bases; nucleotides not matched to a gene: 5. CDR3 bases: TGTGCCAGCAGTGAAGAGGACAGGGCTGTCGGGGAGCTGTTTTTT. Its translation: CASSEEDRAVGELFF. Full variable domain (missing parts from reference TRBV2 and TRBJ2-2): EPEVTQTPSHQVTQMGQEVILRCVPISNHLYFYWYRQILGQKVEFLVSFYNNEISEKSEIFDDQFSVERPDGSNFTLKIRSTKLEDSAMYFCASSEEDRAVGELFFGEGSRLTVL.

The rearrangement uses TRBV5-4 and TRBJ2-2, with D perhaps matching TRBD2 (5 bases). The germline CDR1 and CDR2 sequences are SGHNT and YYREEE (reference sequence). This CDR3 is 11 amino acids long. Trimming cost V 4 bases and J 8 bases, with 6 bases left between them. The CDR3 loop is CASSPGGELFF. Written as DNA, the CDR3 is TGTGCCAGCAGCCCGGGAGGGGAGCTGTTTTTT.

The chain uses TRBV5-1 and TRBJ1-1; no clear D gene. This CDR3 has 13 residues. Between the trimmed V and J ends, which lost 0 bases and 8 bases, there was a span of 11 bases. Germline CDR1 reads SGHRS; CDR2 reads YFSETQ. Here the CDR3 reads CASSLEEATEAFF. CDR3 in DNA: TGCGCCAGCAGCTTGGAAGAGGCCACCGAAGCTTTCTTT.

CDR3 sequence: CASSQSYSTDTQYF. The CDR3 region has the DNA TGTGCCAGCAGCCAATCTTACTCCACAGATACGCAGTATTTT. This rearrangement joins TRBV4-2 to TRBJ2-3; the D is unclear. V was pared by 2 bases and J by 2 bases, with 8 bases between. This CDR3 is built from 14 residues. Germline CDR1 and CDR2: LGHNA and YNFKEQ.

This CDR3 reads CASIAEVRGNTIYF. The DNA of the CDR3 is TGTGCCAGCATCGCGGAGGTACGCGGAAACACCATATATTTT. The rearrangement joins TRBV2 to TRBJ1-3; no clear D gene. The germline V and J ends were trimmed by 7 bases and 4 bases, with 14 bases remaining between them. Germline-derived CDR1 and CDR2 are SNHLY and FYNNEI. The CDR3 extends over 14 amino acids.

The CDR3 DNA is TGCGCCAGCAGCATCGGCGGGGGGCTTAACTATGGCTACACCTTC. This encodes CASSIGGGLNYGYTF. The genes are TRBV4-1 and TRBJ1-2; weak D call: TRBD1 (6 bases). Germline values: CDR1 MGHRA, CDR2 YSYEKL. Trimming removed 5 bases at V and 1 base at J, with 14 bases between. This CDR3 contains 15 residues.

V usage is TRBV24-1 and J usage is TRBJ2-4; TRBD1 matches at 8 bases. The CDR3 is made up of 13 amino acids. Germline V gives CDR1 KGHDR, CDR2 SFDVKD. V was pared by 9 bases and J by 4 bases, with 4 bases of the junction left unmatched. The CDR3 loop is CATRDRPKNIQYF. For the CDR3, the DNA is TGTGCCACCCGGGACAGGCCTAAAAACATTCAGTACTTC.

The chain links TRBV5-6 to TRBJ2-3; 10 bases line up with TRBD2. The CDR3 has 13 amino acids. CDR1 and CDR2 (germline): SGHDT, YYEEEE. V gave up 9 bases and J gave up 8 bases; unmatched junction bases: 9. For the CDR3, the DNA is TGTGCCACTTGGGAGCGGGGGGGCCCTACGCAGTATTTT. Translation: CATWERGGPTQYF.

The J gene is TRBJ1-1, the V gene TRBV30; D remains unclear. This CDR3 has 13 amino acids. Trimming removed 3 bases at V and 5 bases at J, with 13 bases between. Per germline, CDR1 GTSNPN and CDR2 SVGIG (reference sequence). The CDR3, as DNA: TGTGCCTGGAGCTTAGGGAGTGGGACTGAAGCTTTCTTT. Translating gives CAWSLGSGTEAFF.

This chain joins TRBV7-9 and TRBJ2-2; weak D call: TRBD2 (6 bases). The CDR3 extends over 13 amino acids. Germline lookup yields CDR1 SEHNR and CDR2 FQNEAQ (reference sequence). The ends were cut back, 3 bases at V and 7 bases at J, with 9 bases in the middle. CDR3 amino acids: CASSFLGGGELFF. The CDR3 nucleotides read TGTGCCAGCAGCTTTCTGGGAGGCGGGGAGCTGTTTTTT.

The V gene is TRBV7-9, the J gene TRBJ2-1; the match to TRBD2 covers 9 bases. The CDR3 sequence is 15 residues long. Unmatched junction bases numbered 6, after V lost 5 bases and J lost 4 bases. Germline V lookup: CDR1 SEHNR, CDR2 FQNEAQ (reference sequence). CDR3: CASSLLAGRYNEQFF. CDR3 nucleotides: TGTGCCAGCAGCCTGCTAGCGGGGCGTTACAATGAGCAGTTCTTC. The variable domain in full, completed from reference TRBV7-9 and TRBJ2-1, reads DTGVSQNPRHKITKRGQNVTFRCDPISEHNRLYWYRQTLGQGPEFLTYFQNEAQLEKSRLLSDRFSAERPKGSFSTLEIQRTEQGDSAMYLCASSLLAGRYNEQFFGPGTRLTVL.

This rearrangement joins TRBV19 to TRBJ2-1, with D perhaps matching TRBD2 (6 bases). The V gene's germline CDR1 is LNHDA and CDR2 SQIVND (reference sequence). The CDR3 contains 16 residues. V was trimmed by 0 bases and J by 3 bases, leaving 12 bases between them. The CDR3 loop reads CASSIELGGGYNEQFF. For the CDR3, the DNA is TGTGCCAGTAGTATAGAACTCGGGGGTGGCTACAATGAGCAGTTCTTC. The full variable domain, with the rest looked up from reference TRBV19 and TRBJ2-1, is DGGITQSPKYLFRKEGQNVTLSCEQNLNHDAMYWYRQDPGQGLRLIYYSQIVNDFQKGDIAEGYSVSREKKESFPLTVTSAQKNPTAFYLCASSIELGGGYNEQFFGPGTRLTVL.